These T cell receptor beta chains were read from a single sample in a study of CD4 and CD8 cells across lung adenocarcinoma regions. TCRdb itself ran the PCR reads through MiXCR, one entry per CDR3 protein. Of some 18,000 distinct CDR3 sequences listed, about 50% were seen once; the top ten hold around 36%. The sample comprised CD8+ T cells from the margin of a lung tumor. The receptor set was obtained from a male donor with lung adenocarcinoma. The CD4 and CD8 labels of this study may be unreliable. Each CDR3 is given with its conserved first and last residue. The order of the fields is CDR3 length, J gene, V gene, D gene, clone size, CDR3 protein, CDR3 DNA. A D gene is named only where the DNA matches it firmly. Part of the rows lack a size; the others show once, few, many or a class for expanded clones.

15 TRBJ2-1 TRBV6-1 - - CASRDLLITYNEQFF TGTGCCAGCCGAGACCTCCTTATTACCTACAATGAGCAGTTCTTC
16 TRBJ2-5 TRBV12-3/TRBV12-4 - few CASSLFPWPAQETQYF TGTGCCAGCAGTTTATTCCCTTGGCCAGCCCAAGAGACCCAGTACTTC
12 TRBJ1-2 TRBV27 - once CASSPFSGGYTF TGTGCCAGCAGCCCATTTTCGGGGGGCTACACCTTC
11 TRBJ1-4 TRBV6-1 - - CASRLNEKLFF TGTGCCAGCAGGCTCAATGAAAAACTGTTTTTT
13 TRBJ1-2 TRBV6-1 - - CASSIQKGHGYTF TGTGCCAGCAGCATACAAAAGGGACATGGCTACACCTTC
16 TRBJ2-3 TRBV6-1 TRBD2 - CASSLASGRGTDTQYF TGTGCCAGCTCCTTGGCAAGCGGGAGAGGCACAGATACGCAGTATTTT
14 TRBJ2-3 TRBV14 - - CASSRNPRTDTQYF TGTGCCAGCAGCCGGAACCCTCGGACAGATACGCAGTATTTT
14 TRBJ2-7 TRBV10-2 TRBD2 - CASSASGGFYEQYF TGCGCCAGCAGTGCGTCGGGAGGGTTCTACGAGCAGTACTTC
14 TRBJ2-7 TRBV6-1 - few CASSAGTASYEQYF TGTGCCAGCAGTGCCGGGACCGCTTCCTACGAGCAGTACTTC
12 TRBJ2-5 TRBV7-2 - - CASSRYQETQYF TGTGCCAGCAGCAGGTACCAAGAGACCCAGTACTTC
14 TRBJ2-3 TRBV6-1 TRBD2 once CASIVAGGPETQYF TGTGCCAGCATAGTGGCGGGAGGGCCAGAGACGCAGTATTTC
13 TRBJ2-3 TRBV20-1 TRBD2 - CSATSGITDTQYF TGCAGTGCTACTAGCGGGATCACAGATACGCAGTATTTT
13 TRBJ2-1 TRBV3-1 - - CASSQGVLGEQLF TGTGCCAGCAGCCAAGGGGTCTTGGGTGAGCAGCTCTTC
13 TRBJ1-2 TRBV20-1 - - CSAPGTEFYGYTF TGCAGTGCTCCCGGGACCGAATTCTATGGCTACACCTTC
15 TRBJ1-1 TRBV6-5 TRBD1 - CASSLATGGYTEAFF TGTGCCAGCAGTTTGGCGACAGGGGGATATACTGAAGCTTTCTTT
15 TRBJ2-1 TRBV9 TRBD2 few CASSVVPGGENEQFF TGTGCCAGCAGCGTAGTCCCCGGGGGGGAAAATGAGCAGTTCTTC
11 TRBJ2-7 TRBV3-1 - - CASSQGAEQYF TGTGCCAGCAGCCAAGGGGCCGAGCAGTACTTC
14 TRBJ2-5 TRBV10-3 TRBD1 - CASSESGGIETQYF TGTGCCAGCAGTGAGTCAGGGGGCATAGAGACCCAGTACTTC
13 TRBJ2-3 TRBV6-5 - - CASSSGSWDTLYF TGTGCCAGCAGTTCCGGGTCCTGGGACACCCTGTATTTC
16 TRBJ2-7 TRBV6-1 TRBD1 - CASSEALGTGGDEQYF TGTGCCAGCAGTGAAGCTTTAGGGACAGGGGGCGACGAGCAGTACTTC
16 TRBJ2-4 TRBV24-1 - - CATSETGVCDKNTQYF TGTGCCACCAGTGAGACGGGGGTGTGCGACAAAAACACGCAGTATTTC
15 TRBJ2-3 TRBV10-3 - once CAISGGAKVTDTQYF TGTGCCATCAGTGGGGGGGCTAAAGTCACAGATACGCAGTATTTT
15 TRBJ2-3 TRBV30 - - CAWSRGTAKGDTQYF TGTGCCTGGAGCCGCGGGACAGCGAAAGGAGATACGCAGTATTTT
15 TRBJ2-2 TRBV5-1 TRBD1 many CASSLKGQGGGELFF TGCGCCAGCAGCTTGAAGGGACAGGGCGGCGGGGAGCTGTTTTTT
15 TRBJ2-7 TRBV3-1 - few CASSQDVHPRGEQYF TGTGCCAGCAGCCAAGATGTACACCCCAGGGGCGAGCAGTACTTC
13 TRBJ2-3 TRBV6-1 - medium-sized CASSARGGDTQYF TGTGCCAGCAGTGCCAGGGGGGGAGATACGCAGTATTTT
11 TRBJ2-1 TRBV29-1 - - CSVDHLWGQFF TGCAGCGTTGATCACCTTTGGGGGCAGTTCTTC
17 TRBJ2-1 TRBV5-1 TRBD2 - CASSLAQLAGGQETQFF TGCGCCAGCAGCTTGGCCCAACTAGCGGGGGGACAAGAGACCCAGTTCTTC
14 TRBJ1-6 TRBV20-1 - - CSARENSFNSPLHF TGCAGTGCTAGAGAGAACAGCTTTAATTCACCCCTCCACTTT
12 TRBJ2-2 TRBV3-1 - few CASSHPYGELFF TGTGCCAGCAGCCATCCTTACGGGGAGCTGTTTTTT
13 TRBJ2-3 TRBV10-3 TRBD1 many CAAGDRAPDTQYF TGTGCCGCCGGGGACAGGGCCCCAGATACGCAGTATTTT
16 TRBJ2-4 TRBV6-1 - - CASAVRGLGATDMQYF TGTGCCAGCGCCGTACGGGGGCTGGGTGCCACAGACATGCAGTATTTC
12 TRBJ1-2 TRBV20-1 - few CSARHLSYGYTF TGCAGTGCTAGACACCTATCTTATGGCTACACCTTC
13 TRBJ2-5 TRBV7-3 - many CASSLNVGAEQYF TGTGCCAGCAGCTTAAATGTCGGTGCGGAGCAGTACTTC
13 TRBJ2-1 TRBV11-3 TRBD2 - CASSQTSQNEPFF TGTGCCAGCAGCCAGACTAGCCAGAATGAGCCGTTCTTC
13 TRBJ1-1 TRBV25-1 - - CASSEGVVTEAFF TGTGCCAGCAGTGAAGGGGTGGTGACTGAAGCTTTCTTT
14 TRBJ2-7 TRBV6-5 - - CASSYFSGFGEQYF TGTGCCAGCAGTTACTTCTCCGGCTTCGGTGAGCAGTACTTC